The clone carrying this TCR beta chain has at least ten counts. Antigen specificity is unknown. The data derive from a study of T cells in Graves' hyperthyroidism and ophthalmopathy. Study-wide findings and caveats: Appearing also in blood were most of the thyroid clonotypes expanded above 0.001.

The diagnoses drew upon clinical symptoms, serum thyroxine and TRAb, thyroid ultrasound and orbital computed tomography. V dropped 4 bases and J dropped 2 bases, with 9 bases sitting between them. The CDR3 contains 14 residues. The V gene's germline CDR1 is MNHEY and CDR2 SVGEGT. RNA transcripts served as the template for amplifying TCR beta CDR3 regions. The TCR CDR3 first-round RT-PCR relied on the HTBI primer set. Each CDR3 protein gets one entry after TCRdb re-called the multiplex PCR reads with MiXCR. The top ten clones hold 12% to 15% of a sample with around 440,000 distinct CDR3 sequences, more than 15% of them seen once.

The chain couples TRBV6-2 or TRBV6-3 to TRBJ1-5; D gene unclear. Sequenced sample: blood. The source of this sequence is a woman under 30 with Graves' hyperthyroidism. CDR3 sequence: CASSSIPGNQPQHF. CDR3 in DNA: TGTGCCAGCAGTTCAATCCCGGGCAATCAGCCCCAGCATTTT.